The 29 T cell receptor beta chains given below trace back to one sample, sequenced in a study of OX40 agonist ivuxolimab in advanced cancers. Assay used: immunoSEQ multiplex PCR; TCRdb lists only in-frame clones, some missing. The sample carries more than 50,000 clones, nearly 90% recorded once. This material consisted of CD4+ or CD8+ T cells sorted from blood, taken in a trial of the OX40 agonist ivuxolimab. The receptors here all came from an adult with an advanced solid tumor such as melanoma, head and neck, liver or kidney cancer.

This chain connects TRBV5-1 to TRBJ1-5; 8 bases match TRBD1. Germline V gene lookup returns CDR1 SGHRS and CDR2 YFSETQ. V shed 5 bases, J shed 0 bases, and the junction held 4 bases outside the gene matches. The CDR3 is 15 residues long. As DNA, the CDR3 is TGCGCCAGCAGTTACAGGGGGGATAGCAATCAGCCCCAGCATTTT. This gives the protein CASSYRGDSNQPQHF.

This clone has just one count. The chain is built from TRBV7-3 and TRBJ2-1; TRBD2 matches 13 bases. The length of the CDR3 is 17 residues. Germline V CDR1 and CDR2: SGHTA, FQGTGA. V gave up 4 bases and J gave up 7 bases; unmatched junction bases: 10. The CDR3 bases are TGTGCCAGCAGCTCGTTATCCGGACTAGCGGGGGAAAATGAGCAGTTCTTC. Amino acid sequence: CASSSLSGLAGENEQFF.

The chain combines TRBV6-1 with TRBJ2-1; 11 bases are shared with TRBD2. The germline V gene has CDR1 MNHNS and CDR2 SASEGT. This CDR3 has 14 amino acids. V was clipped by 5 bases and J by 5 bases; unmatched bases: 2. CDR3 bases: TGTGCCAGCAGTTTAGCGGGGGGGAACAATGAGCAGTTCTTC. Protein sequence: CASSLAGGNNEQFF.

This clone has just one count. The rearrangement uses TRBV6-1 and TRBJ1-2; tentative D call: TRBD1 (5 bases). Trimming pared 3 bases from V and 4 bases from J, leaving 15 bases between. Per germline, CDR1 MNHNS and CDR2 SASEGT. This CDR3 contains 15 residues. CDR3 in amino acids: CASSEAPGFFYGYTF. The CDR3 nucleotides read TGTGCCAGCAGTGAGGCGCCAGGGTTTTTCTATGGCTACACCTTC.

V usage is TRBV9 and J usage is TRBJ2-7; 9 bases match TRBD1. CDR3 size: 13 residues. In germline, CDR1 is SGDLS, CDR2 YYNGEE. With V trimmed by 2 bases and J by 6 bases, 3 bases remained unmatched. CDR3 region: CASSVRDRAEQYF. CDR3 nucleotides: TGTGCCAGCAGCGTCCGGGACAGGGCCGAGCAGTACTTC.

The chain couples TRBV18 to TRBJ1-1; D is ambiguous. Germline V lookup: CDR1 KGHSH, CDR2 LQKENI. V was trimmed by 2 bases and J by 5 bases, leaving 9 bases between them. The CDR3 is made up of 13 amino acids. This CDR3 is CASSPAEGTEAFF. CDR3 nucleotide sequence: TGTGCCAGCTCACCAGCGGAGGGTACTGAAGCTTTCTTT.

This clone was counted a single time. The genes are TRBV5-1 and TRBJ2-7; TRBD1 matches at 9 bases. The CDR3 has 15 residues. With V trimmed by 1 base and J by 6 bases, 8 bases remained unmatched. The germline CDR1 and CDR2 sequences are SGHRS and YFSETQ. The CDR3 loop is CASSLTGTGPVEQYF. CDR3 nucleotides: TGCGCCAGCAGCTTGACCGGGACAGGGCCCGTCGAGCAGTACTTC.

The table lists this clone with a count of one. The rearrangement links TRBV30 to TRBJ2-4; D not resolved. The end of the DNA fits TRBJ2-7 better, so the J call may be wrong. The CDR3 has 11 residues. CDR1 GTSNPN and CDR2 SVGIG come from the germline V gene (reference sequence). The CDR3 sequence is CAWSALGEQYF. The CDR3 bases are TGTGCCTGGAGTGCCCTGGGCGAGCAGTACTTC.

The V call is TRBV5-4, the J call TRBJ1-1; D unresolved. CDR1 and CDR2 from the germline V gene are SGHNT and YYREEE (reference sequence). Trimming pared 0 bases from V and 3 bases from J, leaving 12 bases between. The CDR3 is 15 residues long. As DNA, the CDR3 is TGTGCCAGCAGCTTGGTAGGGCGTTGGGACACTGAAGCTTTCTTT. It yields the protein CASSLVGRWDTEAFF.

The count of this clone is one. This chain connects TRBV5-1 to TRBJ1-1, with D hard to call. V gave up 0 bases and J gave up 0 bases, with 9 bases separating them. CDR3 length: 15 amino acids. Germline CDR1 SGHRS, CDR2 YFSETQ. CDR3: CASSLEPNVNTEAFF. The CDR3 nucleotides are TGCGCCAGCAGCTTGGAACCGAACGTGAACACTGAAGCTTTCTTT.

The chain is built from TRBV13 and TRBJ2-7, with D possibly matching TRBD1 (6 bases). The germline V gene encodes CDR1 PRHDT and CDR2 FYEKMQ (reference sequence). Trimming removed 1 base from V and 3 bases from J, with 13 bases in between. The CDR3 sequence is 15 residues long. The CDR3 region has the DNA TGTGCCAGCAGCTTAGAACCCGGACAGAGCTACGAGCAGTACTTC. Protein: CASSLEPGQSYEQYF. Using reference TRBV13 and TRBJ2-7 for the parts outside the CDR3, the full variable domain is AAGVIQSPRHLIKEKRETATLKCYPIPRHDTVYWYQQGPGQDPQFLISFYEKMQSDKGSIPDRFSAQQFSDYHSELNMSSLELGDSALYFCASSLEPGQSYEQYFGPGTRLTVT.

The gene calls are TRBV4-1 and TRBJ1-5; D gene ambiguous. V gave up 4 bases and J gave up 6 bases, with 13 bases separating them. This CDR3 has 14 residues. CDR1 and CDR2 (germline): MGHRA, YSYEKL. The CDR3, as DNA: TGCGCCAGCAGCCCCGACCCCCGGGGTCAGCCCCAGCATTTT. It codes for CASSPDPRGQPQHF.

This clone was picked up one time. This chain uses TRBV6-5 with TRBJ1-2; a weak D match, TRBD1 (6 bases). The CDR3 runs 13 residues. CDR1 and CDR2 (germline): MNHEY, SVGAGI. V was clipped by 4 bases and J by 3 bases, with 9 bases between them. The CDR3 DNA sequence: TGTGCCAGCAGTTTGGACAGCGACTATGGCTACACCTTC. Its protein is CASSLDSDYGYTF.

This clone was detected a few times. The CDR3 loop is CASSRTGAQLNYGYTF. The CDR3 nucleotides read TGTGCCAGCAGCCGGACAGGGGCGCAGCTTAACTATGGCTACACCTTC. This chain connects TRBV5-4 to TRBJ1-2; 9 bases align to TRBD1. V lost 4 bases, J lost 1 base, and 8 bases stayed unmatched. The CDR3 contains 16 residues. Looked up from germline, CDR1 is SGHNT and CDR2 is YYREEE (reference sequence).

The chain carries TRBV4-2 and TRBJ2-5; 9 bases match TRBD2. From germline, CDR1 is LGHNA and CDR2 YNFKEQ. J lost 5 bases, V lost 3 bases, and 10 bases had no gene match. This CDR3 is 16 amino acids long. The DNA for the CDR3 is TGTGCCAGCAGCCAGGAAGGACTAGCGCTGCGGGAGACCCAGTACTTC. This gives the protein CASSQEGLALRETQYF.

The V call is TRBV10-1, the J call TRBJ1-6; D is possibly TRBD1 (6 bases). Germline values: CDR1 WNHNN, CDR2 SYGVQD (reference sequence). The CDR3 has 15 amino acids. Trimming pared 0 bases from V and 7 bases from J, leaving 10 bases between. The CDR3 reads CASSESTQGNSPLHF. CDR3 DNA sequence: TGCGCCAGCAGTGAGTCGACGCAGGGGAATTCACCCCTCCACTTT.

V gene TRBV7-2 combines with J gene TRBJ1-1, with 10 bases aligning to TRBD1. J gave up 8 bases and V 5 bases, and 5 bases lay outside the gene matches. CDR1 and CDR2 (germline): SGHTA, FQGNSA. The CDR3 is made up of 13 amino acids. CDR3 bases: TGTGCCAGCAGCGGAAGACAGGGGGCCGAAGCTTTCTTT. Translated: CASSGRQGAEAFF.

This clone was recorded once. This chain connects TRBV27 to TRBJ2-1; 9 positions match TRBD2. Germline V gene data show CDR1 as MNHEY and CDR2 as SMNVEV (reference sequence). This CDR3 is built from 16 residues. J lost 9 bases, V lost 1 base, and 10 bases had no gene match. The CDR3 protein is CASSLYPSGARGEQFF. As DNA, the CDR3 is TGTGCCAGCAGTTTATACCCTAGCGGGGCGCGGGGTGAGCAGTTCTTC.

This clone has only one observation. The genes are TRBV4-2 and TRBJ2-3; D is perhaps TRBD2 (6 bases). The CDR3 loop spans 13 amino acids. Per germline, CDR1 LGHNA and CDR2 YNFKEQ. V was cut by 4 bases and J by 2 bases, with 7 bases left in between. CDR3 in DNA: TGTGCCAGCAGCCGGGGGGTCACAGATACGCAGTATTTT. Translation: CASSRGVTDTQYF.

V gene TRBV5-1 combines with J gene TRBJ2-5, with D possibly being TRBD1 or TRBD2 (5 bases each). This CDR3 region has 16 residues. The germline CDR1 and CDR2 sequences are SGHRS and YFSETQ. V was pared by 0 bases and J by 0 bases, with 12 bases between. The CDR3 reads CASSLGFMGDQETQYF. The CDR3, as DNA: TGCGCCAGCAGCTTGGGTTTTATGGGGGACCAAGAGACCCAGTACTTC.

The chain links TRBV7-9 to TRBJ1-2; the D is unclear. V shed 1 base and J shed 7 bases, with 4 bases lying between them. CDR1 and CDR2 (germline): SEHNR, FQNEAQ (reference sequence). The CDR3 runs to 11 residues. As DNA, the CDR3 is TGTGCCAGCAGCTTAGAACGTGGCTACACCTTC. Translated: CASSLERGYTF.

The CDR3 DNA is TGTGCCAGCAGCCAGGAGGTCGGCTATGGCTACACCTTC. It encodes CASSQEVGYGYTF. This rearrangement joins TRBV7-9 to TRBJ1-2, with D hard to call. V lost 5 bases and J lost 4, with 11 bases in between. The CDR3 is 13 residues long. CDR1 SEHNR and CDR2 FQNEAQ come from the germline V gene (reference sequence).

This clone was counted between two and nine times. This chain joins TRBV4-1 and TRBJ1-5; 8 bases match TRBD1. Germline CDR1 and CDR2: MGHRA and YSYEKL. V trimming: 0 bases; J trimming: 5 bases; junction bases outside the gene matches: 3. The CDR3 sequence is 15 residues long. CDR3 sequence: CASSQDQDRDQPQHF. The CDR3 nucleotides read TGCGCCAGCAGCCAAGATCAGGACAGGGATCAGCCCCAGCATTTT.

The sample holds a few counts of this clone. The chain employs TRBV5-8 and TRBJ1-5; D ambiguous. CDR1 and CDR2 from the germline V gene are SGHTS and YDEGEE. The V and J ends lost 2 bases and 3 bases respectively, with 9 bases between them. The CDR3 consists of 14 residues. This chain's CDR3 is CASSFVQLNQPQHF. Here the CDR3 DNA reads TGTGCCAGCAGCTTCGTACAGCTCAATCAGCCCCAGCATTTT.

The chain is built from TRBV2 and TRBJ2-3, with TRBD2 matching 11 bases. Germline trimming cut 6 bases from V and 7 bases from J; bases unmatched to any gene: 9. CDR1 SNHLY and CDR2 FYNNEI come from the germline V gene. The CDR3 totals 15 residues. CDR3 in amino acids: CASRKTSGDGYTQYF. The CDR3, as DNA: TGTGCCAGCAGGAAGACTAGCGGGGATGGATATACGCAGTATTTT.

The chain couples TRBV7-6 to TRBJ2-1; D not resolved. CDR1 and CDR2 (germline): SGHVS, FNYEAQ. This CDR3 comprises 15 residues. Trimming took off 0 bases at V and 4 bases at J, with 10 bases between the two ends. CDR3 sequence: CASSLAPVRYNEQFF. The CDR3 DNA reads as TGTGCCAGCAGCTTAGCGCCTGTCAGATACAATGAGCAGTTCTTC.

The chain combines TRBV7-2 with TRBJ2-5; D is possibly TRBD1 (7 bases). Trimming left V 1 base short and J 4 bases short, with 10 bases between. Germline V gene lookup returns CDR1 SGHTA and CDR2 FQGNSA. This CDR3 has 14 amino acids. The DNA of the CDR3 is TGTGCCAGCAGCTTAGTCCAGGGGGGAGAGACCCAGTACTTC. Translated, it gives CASSLVQGGETQYF.

In nucleotides, the CDR3 is TGTGCCTGGAGTGTCGGAAGCGGGGGCTACAATGAGCAGTTCTTC. It encodes CAWSVGSGGYNEQFF. The chain recombines TRBV30 with TRBJ2-1, with 8 bases aligning to TRBD2. Trimming cost V 0 bases and J 3 bases; bases outside gene matches: 4. Per the germline V gene, CDR1 is GTSNPN and CDR2 is SVGIG (reference sequence). This CDR3 is built from 15 residues.

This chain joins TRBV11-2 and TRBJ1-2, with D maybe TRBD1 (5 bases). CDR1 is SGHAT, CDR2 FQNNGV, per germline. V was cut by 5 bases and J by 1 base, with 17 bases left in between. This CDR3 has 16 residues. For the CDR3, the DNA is TGTGCCAGCAGCAACAGGAGTCCTATATTTAACTATGGCTACACCTTC. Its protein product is CASSNRSPIFNYGYTF.